Below, 24 T cell receptor beta chains from the same sample are listed, as sequenced in a study of patients and donors after allogeneic stem cell transplantation. A single record per CDR3 protein comes from TCRdb applying MiXCR to the RT-PCR reads. The sample has 150,000 to 200,000 distinct CDR3 sequences, around 30% seen once. Sequenced sample: blood, either unsorted or a sorted T cell fraction (not recorded which). The receptors come from a human donor who was either an allogeneic HSCT recipient or a stem cell or donor lymphocyte infusion donor (not recorded which). It is not recorded whose cells these are; they may come from a transplant donor.

The CDR3 DNA is TGTGCCAGCAGCTACGGGACTAGCGGCCTCAATGAGCAGTTCTTC. As protein: CASSYGTSGLNEQFF. The chain joins TRBV3-1 to TRBJ2-1, with 11 bases fitting TRBD2. Germline loops: CDR1 LGHDT, CDR2 YNNKEL (reference sequence). V was pared by 5 bases and J by 6 bases, with 6 bases of the junction left unmatched. CDR3 length: 15 amino acids.

The V and J genes are TRBV28 and TRBJ1-6, with D hard to call. Germline CDR1 reads MDHEN; CDR2 reads SYDVKM. V was cut by 10 bases and J by 6 bases, with 13 bases left in between. The CDR3 contains 13 residues. The CDR3: CATTLRANSPLHF. The DNA for the CDR3 is TGTGCCACCACCCTGAGGGCTAATTCACCCCTCCACTTT.

This chain joins TRBV30 and TRBJ2-7; D remains unclear. This CDR3 is 11 amino acids long. Germline lookup yields CDR1 GTSNPN and CDR2 SVGIG (reference sequence). The V end was cut by 6 bases, the J end by 6 bases, with 12 bases between. The CDR3 protein is CACCRSSEQYF. In nucleotides, the CDR3 is TGTGCCTGTTGCCGTTCTAGCGAGCAGTACTTC.

This clonotype was counted only a few times. This chain uses TRBV4-2 with TRBJ2-1, with TRBD2 identical over 10 bases. This CDR3 spans 18 amino acids. Germline V lookup: CDR1 LGHNA, CDR2 YNFKEQ. V lost 1 base and J lost 5; bases outside the gene matches: 11. The CDR3 nucleotides read TGTGCCAGCAGCCAAGGGCTAGCGGGAGCGTGGACTAACAATGAGCAGTTCTTC. Translation: CASSQGLAGAWTNNEQFF.

This clonotype showed up many times. V is TRBV10-3 and J is TRBJ1-1, with 9 bases identical to TRBD1. This CDR3 has 15 amino acids. The J segment lost 2 bases and the V segment lost 10 bases, leaving 11 bases of the junction unmatched. The germline CDR1 and CDR2 sequences are ENHRY and SYGVKD. The chain's CDR3 is CATEDSTGGNTEAFF. The CDR3 DNA follows: TGTGCCACCGAAGATAGCACAGGGGGCAACACTGAAGCTTTCTTT.

This clonotype has a handful of counts. The chain couples TRBV20-1 to TRBJ2-7; 7 bases fit TRBD1. J was trimmed by 1 base and V by 4 bases; bases with no gene match: 10. The CDR3 length is 15 residues. Germline CDR1 is DFQATT and CDR2 is SNEGSKA (reference sequence). CDR3 DNA sequence: TGCAGTGCTACCCCCAACGACAGGGAGTCCTACGAGCAGTACTTC. It encodes CSATPNDRESYEQYF.

The chain carries TRBV5-8 and TRBJ2-5; no clear D. Trimming shortened V by 1 base and J by 4 bases, and 11 bases separated the two germline ends. This CDR3 has 14 residues. Germline CDR1 reads SGHTS; CDR2 reads YDEGEE. The chain's CDR3 is CASSLMVAAETQYF. CDR3 in DNA: TGTGCCAGCAGCTTGATGGTAGCAGCAGAGACCCAGTACTTC. Filled out from reference TRBV5-8 and TRBJ2-5, the complete variable domain reads EAGVTQSPTHLIKTRGQQATLRCSPISGHTSVYWYQQALGLGLQFLLWYDEGEERNRGNFPPRFSGRQFPNYSSELNVNALELEDSALYLCASSLMVAAETQYFGPGTRLLVL.

This clonotype was detected a few times. This chain connects TRBV7-9 to TRBJ2-5; D gene ambiguous. There are 12 residues in the CDR3. Deletions cut 2 bases from V and 4 bases from J, with 5 bases between. Looked up from germline, CDR1 is SEHNR and CDR2 is FQNEAQ (reference sequence). The CDR3 region is CASSLLGETQYF. In nucleotides, the CDR3 is TGTGCCAGCAGCTTATTGGGAGAGACCCAGTACTTC.

J is TRBJ1-5 and V is TRBV20-1, with D unclear. The germline V gene encodes CDR1 DFQATT and CDR2 SNEGSKA (reference sequence). This CDR3 has 12 amino acids. This CDR3 reads CRTGETGQPQHF. For the CDR3, the DNA is TGCAGGACGGGCGAGACGGGTCAGCCCCAGCATTTT.

This clonotype turned up a few times. This sequence joins TRBV28 and TRBJ1-5; TRBD1 matches at 7 bases. Trimming cost V 10 bases and J 5 bases; bases outside gene matches: 11. This CDR3 comprises 14 residues. Per the germline V gene, CDR1 is MDHEN and CDR2 is SYDVKM. CDR3 protein: CAIRRGRADQPQHF. The CDR3 bases are TGTGCCATCCGGAGGGGGCGAGCTGATCAGCCCCAGCATTTT.

This clonotype was detected a few times. The rearrangement joins TRBV5-1 to TRBJ2-7; 9 bases map to TRBD2. Germline trimming cut 5 bases from V and 1 base from J; bases unmatched to any gene: 10. Germline V gene sequence: CDR1 SGHRS, CDR2 YFSETQ. The CDR3 has 16 residues. The CDR3, as DNA: TGCGCCAGCAGTCCGACCCTAGCGGGAATATCCTACGAGCAGTACTTC. It yields the protein CASSPTLAGISYEQYF.

The CDR3 reads CASSIVRATGDQPQHF. The DNA of the CDR3 is TGTGCCAGTAGTATAGTGAGAGCCACGGGTGATCAGCCCCAGCATTTT. This rearrangement joins TRBV19 to TRBJ1-5, with unresolved D. V was clipped by 1 base and J by 5 bases, with 15 bases between them. CDR3 length: 16 residues. Germline loops: CDR1 LNHDA, CDR2 SQIVND (reference sequence).

The chain links TRBV12-3 or TRBV12-4 to TRBJ1-6; D uncertain. CDR3 length: 13 residues. Trimming removed 6 bases at V and 10 bases at J, with 13 bases between. CDR3 sequence reads: CASSPLLDSPLHF. The CDR3 DNA reads TGTGCCAGCAGCCCTTTGTTGGACTCACCCCTCCACTTT.

At least ten counts were recorded for this clonotype. The chain has TRBV5-1 and TRBJ2-1; 9 positions agree with TRBD1. V shed 2 bases, J shed 7 bases, and the junction held 7 bases outside the gene matches. The germline V gene has CDR1 SGHRS and CDR2 YFSETQ. The CDR3 has 15 residues. The CDR3 spells CASSLLGQGGNEQFF. In DNA, the CDR3 is TGCGCCAGCAGCTTATTGGGACAGGGAGGGAATGAGCAGTTCTTC.

This clonotype was seen a few times. The V gene is TRBV10-3, the J gene TRBJ2-7; D gene ambiguous. Trimming left V 4 bases short and J 6 bases short, with 13 bases between. Germline CDR1 reads ENHRY; CDR2 reads SYGVKD. This CDR3 spans 13 amino acids. The CDR3: CAISAPDRGEQYF. The DNA for the CDR3 is TGTGCCATCAGTGCCCCTGATAGAGGCGAGCAGTACTTC.

This clonotype was counted between two and nine times. The rearrangement joins TRBV30 to TRBJ1-2; the D is unclear. This CDR3 contains 11 residues. Germline assignment: CDR1 GTSNPN and CDR2 SVGIG (reference sequence). Here the CDR3 reads CLLGRGYGYTF. In DNA, the CDR3 is TGTTTACTCGGGCGTGGCTATGGCTACACCTTC.

CDR3 bases: TGTGCCAGCAGCTTGTATAGAGGCAGGGGGACTGCGAGCAATCAGCCCCAGCATTTT. Translation gives CASSLYRGRGTASNQPQHF. This chain connects TRBV5-6 to TRBJ1-5; TRBD1 matches at 7 bases. V was clipped by 1 base and J by 1 base; unmatched bases: 14. Per germline, CDR1 SGHDT and CDR2 YYEEEE. This CDR3 spans 19 amino acids.

CDR3 bases: TGTGCCAGCAGCTTAGTGGCAGGGGGCAAGCAGTTCTTC. Residues: CASSLVAGGKQFF. The V gene is TRBV11-2, the J gene TRBJ2-1; 8 bases align to TRBD1. CDR1 is SGHAT and CDR2 is FQNNGV in the germline V gene. CDR3 length: 13 residues. Unmatched junction bases numbered 4, after V lost 1 base and J lost 11 bases.

This clonotype was picked up a small number of times. V is TRBV12-3 or TRBV12-4 and J is TRBJ1-5, with D unresolved. The CDR3 consists of 13 residues. V lost 8 bases to trimming and J lost 0 bases, with 8 bases between them. CDR3 DNA: TGTGCCAGCGGGCGAGATAGCAATCAGCCCCAGCATTTT. This sequence encodes CASGRDSNQPQHF.

In this sample, this clonotype turned up a few times. The J gene is TRBJ1-2, the V gene TRBV3-1; D not certain. This CDR3 has 15 residues. CDR1 is LGHDT and CDR2 is YNNKEL in the germline V gene (reference sequence). V shed 1 base and J shed 3 bases, with 12 bases lying between them. CDR3 protein: CASSQAHGRDYGYTF. The CDR3, as DNA: TGTGCCAGCAGCCAAGCTCACGGACGAGACTATGGCTACACCTTC.

The chain employs TRBV2 and TRBJ1-4; 7 nucleotides line up with TRBD1. The CDR3 totals 15 residues. Germline-derived CDR1 and CDR2 are SNHLY and FYNNEI. V lost 5 bases to trimming and J lost 6 bases; unmatched junction nucleotides: 9. CDR3 DNA: TGTGCCAGCAGTTCCCCGACAGGGCATTATGAAAAACTGTTTTTT. The encoded protein is CASSSPTGHYEKLFF.

This clonotype was counted a few times. This chain joins TRBV6-5 and TRBJ2-3, with D tentatively TRBD1 (6 bases). Trimming shortened V by 7 bases and J by 0 bases, and 14 bases separated the two germline ends. The CDR3 runs 15 residues. Germline CDR1 MNHEY, CDR2 SVGAGI. The CDR3 nucleotides are TGTGCCAGCAAGCGACAGGACAGTAGCACAGATACGCAGTATTTT. Its protein product is CASKRQDSSTDTQYF.

The chain recombines TRBV5-1 with TRBJ2-5, with D unclear. V was shortened by 0 bases and J by 9 bases, with 6 bases between the two germline ends. The CDR3 sequence is 11 residues long. Germline V CDR1 and CDR2: SGHRS, YFSETQ. DNA for the CDR3: TGCGCCAGCAGCTTGGAAGCGTCCCAGTACTTC. Translation gives CASSLEASQYF.

This clonotype was recorded at least ten times. The chain carries TRBV4-3 and TRBJ1-1; TRBD1 matches 7 bases. Trimming cost V 0 bases and J 5 bases; bases outside gene matches: 6. The CDR3 is made up of 15 amino acids. Germline CDR1 reads LGHNA; CDR2 reads YSLEER. For the CDR3, the DNA is TGCGCCAGCAGCCAAGACAGGGGGTTGTGGACTGAAGCTTTCTTT. Its translation: CASSQDRGLWTEAFF.